Here is one TCR beta chain with its context. The sample holds many counts of this clone. This receptor's antigen is unknown. Nothing much larger sits one base from this clone, and base qualities are not available. The data derive from a study of metastatic and nonmetastatic thyroid tumors (TCRdb year 2020). Concerning the study at large: The researchers compared repertoires between peripheral blood samples and tumor or nodule tissue samples from patients with malignant or benign thyroid disease.

The library came from PCR. TCRdb names Illumina HiSeq 4000 as the instrument used. The TCR beta-chain CDR3 region of each patient was profiled by high-throughput sequencing. In the authors' own workflow: CDR3 differences across clinicopathological groups were used to build a classifier for discriminating distant-metastatic papillary thyroid cancer patients. To measure repertoire diversity the researchers used the Shannon index, while the Morisita-Horn index served to gauge how similar the tumor and blood repertoires were. TCRdb itself trimmed the public reads at Q25 with fastp, ran MiXCR and retained productive beta chains. These V and J calls rely on TCRdb rather than the paper's analysis. The sample includes more than 90,000 clones, with more than 9.5% observed a single time. Together, the top ten hold about 10% of the sample. General study outcomes and caveats: In both blood and tumor samples, malignant tumors were reported to have significantly higher TCR beta diversity than benign nodules.

No patient had received any treatment before thyroid surgery. The study retrospectively analysed patient clinical samples collected from about 2012 to 2019 using T-cell receptor beta sequencing. The cysteine opens and the phenylalanine closes a CDR3 of 14 amino acids. Solely the CDR3 DNA is kept, with 42 bases framed from the first base. As encoded in the germline V gene, CDR1 is LGHNA while CDR2 is YSLEER. V is trimmed back by 4 bases and J by 6 bases, and the junction contains 2 bases that no gene match accounts for. The specimen sequenced was blood. The rearrangement combines TRBV4-3 with TRBJ2-1; 11 central nucleotides agree with TRBD1. The clonotype originates from a female donor with papillary thyroid cancer or a benign thyroid nodule (not recorded which). Some clones in this sample may be carry-over from other donors' samples. Read as DNA, the sequence is TGCGCCAGCAGCCTGGGACAGGGGGTCAATGAGCAGTTCTTC. Its product reads: CASSLGQGVNEQFF.